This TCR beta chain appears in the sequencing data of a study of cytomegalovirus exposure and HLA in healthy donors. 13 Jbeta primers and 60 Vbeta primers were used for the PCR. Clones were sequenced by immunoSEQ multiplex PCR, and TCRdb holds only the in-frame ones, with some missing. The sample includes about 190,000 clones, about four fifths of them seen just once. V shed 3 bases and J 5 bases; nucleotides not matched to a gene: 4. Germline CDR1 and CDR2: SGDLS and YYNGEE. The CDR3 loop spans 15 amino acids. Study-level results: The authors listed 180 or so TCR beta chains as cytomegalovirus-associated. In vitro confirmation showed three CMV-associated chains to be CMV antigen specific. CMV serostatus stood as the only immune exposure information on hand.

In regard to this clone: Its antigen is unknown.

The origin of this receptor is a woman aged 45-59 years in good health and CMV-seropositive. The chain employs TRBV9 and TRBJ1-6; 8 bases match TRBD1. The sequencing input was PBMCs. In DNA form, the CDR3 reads TGTGCCAGCAGCGCGGGGACAGGACATAATTCACCCCTCCACTTT. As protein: CASSAGTGHNSPLHF.